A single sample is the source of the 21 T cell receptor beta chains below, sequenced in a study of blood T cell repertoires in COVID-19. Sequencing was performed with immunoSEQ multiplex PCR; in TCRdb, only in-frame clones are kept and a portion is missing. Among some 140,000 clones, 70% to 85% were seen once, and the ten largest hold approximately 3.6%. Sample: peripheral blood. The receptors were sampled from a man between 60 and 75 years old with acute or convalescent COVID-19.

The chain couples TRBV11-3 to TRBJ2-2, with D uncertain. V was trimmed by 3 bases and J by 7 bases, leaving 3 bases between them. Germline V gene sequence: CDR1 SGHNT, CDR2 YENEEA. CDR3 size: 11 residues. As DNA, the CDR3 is TGTGCCAGCAGCTTTCGCGGGGAGCTGTTTTTT. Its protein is CASSFRGELFF. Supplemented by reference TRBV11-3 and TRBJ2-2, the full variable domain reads EAGVVQSPRYKIIEKKQPVAFWCNPISGHNTLYWYLQNLGQGPELLIRYENEEAVDDSQLPKDRFSAERLKGVDSTLKIQPAELGDSAVYLCASSFRGELFFGEGSRLTVL.

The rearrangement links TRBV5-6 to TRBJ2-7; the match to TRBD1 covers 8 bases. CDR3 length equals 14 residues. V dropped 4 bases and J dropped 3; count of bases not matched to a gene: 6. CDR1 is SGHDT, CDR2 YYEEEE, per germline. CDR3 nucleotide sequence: TGTGCCAGCAGCACACAGGGGGTCTACTACGAGCAGTACTTC. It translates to CASSTQGVYYEQYF.

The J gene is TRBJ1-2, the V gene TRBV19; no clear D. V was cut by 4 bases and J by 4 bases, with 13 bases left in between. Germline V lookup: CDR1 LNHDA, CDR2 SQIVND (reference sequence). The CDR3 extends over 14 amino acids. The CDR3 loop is CASSSFGGSYGYTF. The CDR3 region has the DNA TGTGCCAGTAGTAGCTTCGGTGGGAGCTATGGCTACACCTTC.

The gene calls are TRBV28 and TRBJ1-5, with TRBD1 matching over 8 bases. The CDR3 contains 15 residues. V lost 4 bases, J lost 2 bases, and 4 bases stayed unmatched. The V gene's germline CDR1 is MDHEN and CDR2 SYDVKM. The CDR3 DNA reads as TGTGCCAGCAGTTCACCGGGACAGGGCAATCAGCCCCAGCATTTT. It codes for CASSSPGQGNQPQHF.

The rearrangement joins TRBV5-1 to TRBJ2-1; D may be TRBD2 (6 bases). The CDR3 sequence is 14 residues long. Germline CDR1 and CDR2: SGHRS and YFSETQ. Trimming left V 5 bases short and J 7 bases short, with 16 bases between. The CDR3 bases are TGCGCCAGCAGTCCAGCGGGCGGAGGGAATGAGCAGTTCTTC. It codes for CASSPAGGGNEQFF.

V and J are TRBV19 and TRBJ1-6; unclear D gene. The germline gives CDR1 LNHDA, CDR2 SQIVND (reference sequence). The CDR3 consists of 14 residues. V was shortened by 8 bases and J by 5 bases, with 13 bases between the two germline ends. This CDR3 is CASCHRDDNSPLHF. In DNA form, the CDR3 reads TGTGCCAGTTGCCACCGCGATGATAATTCACCCCTCCACTTT.

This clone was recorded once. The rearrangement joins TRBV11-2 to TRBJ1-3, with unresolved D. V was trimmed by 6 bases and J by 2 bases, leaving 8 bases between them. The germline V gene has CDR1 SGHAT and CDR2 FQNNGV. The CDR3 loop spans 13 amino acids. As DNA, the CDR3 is TGTGCCAGCAGATCCGGGACTGGAAACACCATATATTTT. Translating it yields CASRSGTGNTIYF.

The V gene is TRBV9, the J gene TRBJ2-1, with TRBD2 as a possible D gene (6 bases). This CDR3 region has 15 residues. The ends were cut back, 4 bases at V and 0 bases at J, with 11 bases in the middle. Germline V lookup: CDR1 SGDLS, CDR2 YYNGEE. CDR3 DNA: TGTGCCAGCAGCTTTAGCGGATCCTCCTACAATGAGCAGTTCTTC. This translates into CASSFSGSSYNEQFF.

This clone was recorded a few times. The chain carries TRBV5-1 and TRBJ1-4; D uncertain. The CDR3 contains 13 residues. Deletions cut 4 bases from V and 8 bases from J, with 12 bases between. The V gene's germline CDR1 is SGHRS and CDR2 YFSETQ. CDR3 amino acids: CASSPGFDEKLFF. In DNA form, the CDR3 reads TGCGCCAGCAGCCCGGGGTTTGACGAAAAACTGTTTTTT.

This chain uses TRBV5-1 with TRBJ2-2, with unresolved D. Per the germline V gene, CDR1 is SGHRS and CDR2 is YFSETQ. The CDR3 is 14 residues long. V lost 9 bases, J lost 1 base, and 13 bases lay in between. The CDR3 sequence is CATKASGNTGELFF. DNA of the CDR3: TGCGCCACCAAAGCGTCCGGGAACACCGGGGAGCTGTTTTTT.

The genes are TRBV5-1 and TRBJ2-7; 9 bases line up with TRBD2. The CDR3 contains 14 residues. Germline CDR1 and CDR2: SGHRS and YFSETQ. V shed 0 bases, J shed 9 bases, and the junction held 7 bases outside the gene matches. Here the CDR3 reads CASSLGVREGGQYF. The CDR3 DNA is TGCGCCAGCAGCTTGGGAGTGCGGGAGGGCGGGCAGTACTTC.

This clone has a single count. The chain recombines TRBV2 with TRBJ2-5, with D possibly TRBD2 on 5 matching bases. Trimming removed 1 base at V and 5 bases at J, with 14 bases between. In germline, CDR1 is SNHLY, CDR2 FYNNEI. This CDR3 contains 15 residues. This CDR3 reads CASSEGPVPGETQYF. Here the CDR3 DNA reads TGTGCCAGCAGTGAAGGCCCGGTCCCGGGGGAGACCCAGTACTTC.

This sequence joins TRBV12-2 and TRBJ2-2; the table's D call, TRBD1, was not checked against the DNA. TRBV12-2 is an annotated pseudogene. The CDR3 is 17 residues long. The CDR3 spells CASPKGGTGTNTGELFF. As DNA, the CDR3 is TGTGCAAGTCCAAAAGGGGGGACAGGGACGAACACCGGGGAGCTGTTTTTT.

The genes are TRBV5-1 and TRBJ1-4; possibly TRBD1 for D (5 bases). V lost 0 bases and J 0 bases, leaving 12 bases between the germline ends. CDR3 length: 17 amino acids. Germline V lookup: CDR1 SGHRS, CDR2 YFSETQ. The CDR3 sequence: CASSLGGVGSTNEKLFF. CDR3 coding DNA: TGCGCCAGCAGCTTGGGGGGCGTTGGTTCAACTAATGAAAAACTGTTTTTT.

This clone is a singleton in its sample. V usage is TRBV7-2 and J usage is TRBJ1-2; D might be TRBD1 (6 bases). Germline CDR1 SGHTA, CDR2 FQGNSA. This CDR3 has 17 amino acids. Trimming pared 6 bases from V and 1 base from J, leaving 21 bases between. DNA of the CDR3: TGTGCCAGCAGTCCAATTCTCGGCGGGGGGCGTAACTATGGCTACACCTTC. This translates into CASSPILGGGRNYGYTF.

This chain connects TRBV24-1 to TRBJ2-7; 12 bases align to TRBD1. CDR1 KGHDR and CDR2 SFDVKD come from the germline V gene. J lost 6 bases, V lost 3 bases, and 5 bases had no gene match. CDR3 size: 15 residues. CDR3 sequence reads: CATSDPGTGGGEQYF. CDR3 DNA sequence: TGTGCCACCAGTGATCCCGGGACAGGGGGCGGCGAGCAGTACTTC.

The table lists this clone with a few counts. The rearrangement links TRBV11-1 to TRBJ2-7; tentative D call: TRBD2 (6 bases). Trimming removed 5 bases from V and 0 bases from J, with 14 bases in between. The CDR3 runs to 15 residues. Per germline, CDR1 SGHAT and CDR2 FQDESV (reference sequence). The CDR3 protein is CASSLPGTGSYEQYF. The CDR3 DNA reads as TGTGCCAGCAGCCTCCCCGGGACTGGCTCCTACGAGCAGTACTTC.

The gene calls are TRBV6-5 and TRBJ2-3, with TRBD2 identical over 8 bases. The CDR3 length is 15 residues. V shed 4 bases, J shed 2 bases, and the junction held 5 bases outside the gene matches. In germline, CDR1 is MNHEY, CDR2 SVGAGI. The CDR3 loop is CASSFGGGPTDTQYF. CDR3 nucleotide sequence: TGTGCCAGCAGTTTTGGCGGGGGGCCCACAGATACGCAGTATTTT.

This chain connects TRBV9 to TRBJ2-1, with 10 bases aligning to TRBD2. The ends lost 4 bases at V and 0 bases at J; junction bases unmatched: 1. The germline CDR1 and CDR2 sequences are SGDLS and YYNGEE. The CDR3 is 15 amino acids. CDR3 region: CASSPSGSSYNEQFF. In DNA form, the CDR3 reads TGTGCCAGCAGCCCTAGCGGGAGCTCCTACAATGAGCAGTTCTTC.

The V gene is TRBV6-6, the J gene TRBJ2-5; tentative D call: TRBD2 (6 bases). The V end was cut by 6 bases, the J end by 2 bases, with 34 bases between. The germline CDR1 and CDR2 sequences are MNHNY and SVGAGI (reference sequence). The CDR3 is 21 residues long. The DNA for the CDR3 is TGTGCCAGCAGCGGTAAAAAGCCTAGGGATATGTTTCGGCGGGAACAAGAGACCCAGTACTTC. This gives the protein CASSGKKPRDMFRREQETQYF.

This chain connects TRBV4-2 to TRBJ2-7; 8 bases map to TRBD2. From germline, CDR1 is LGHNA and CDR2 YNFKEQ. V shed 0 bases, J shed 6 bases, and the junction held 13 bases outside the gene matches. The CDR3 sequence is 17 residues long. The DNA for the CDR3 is TGTGCCAGCAGCCAAGATCGGACTAGCCGAAATGGCGGCGAGCAGTACTTC. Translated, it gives CASSQDRTSRNGGEQYF.